This T cell receptor (beta chain) was profiled in a study of identical twins. TCRdb reanalysed the 5' RACE reads using MiXCR and keeps one entry per CDR3 protein. Here the sample spans 450,000 to 600,000 distinct CDR3 sequences, about a fifth being singletons. Germline V lookup: CDR1 MDHEN, CDR2 SYDVKM. V gave up 3 bases and J gave up 9 bases; unmatched junction bases: 3. The CDR3 spans 14 residues. These same records also appear under a second study, on yellow fever vaccine responses in identical twins.

The sequencing sample was made of CD4+ T cells sorted from blood. The rearrangement links TRBV28 to TRBJ2-1; TRBD2 matches at 12 bases. The clonotype originates from a woman between 18 and 29 years old in good health. This CDR3 is CASSFASGRVEQFF. The DNA for the CDR3 is TGTGCCAGCAGTTTCGCTAGCGGGAGGGTTGAGCAGTTCTTC.